The sequence of this TCR beta chain was determined in a study of T cells after somatic rescue of genetic block. Assay: immunoSEQ multiplex PCR; the TCRdb copy retains only in-frame clones and omits some. The sample records around 67,000 clones, about 90% being singletons. The V and J ends lost 3 bases and 4 bases respectively, with 16 bases between them. The CDR3 consists of 15 residues. Germline lookup yields CDR1 SGDLS and CDR2 YYNGEE. The sequence came from a man in his forties. The J gene is TRBJ2-5, the V gene TRBV9, with D possibly matching TRBD2 (7 bases). Sequenced: peripheral blood mononuclear cells (PBMCs). CDR3 bases: TGTGCCAGCAGCGCGACCGGGGGGCGTGGAGAGACCCAGTACTTC. Its translation: CASSATGGRGETQYF.